Below, 9 T cell receptor beta chains from the same sample are listed, as sequenced in a study of OX40 agonist ivuxolimab in advanced cancers. Data came from immunoSEQ multiplex PCR; TCRdb stores just in-frame clones and leaves some out. This table holds about 64,000 clones, roughly 89% found once. Here the sequenced sample was CD4+ or CD8+ T cells sorted from blood, taken in a trial of the OX40 agonist ivuxolimab. These receptors were obtained from an adult with an advanced solid tumor such as melanoma, head and neck, liver or kidney cancer.

The J gene is TRBJ1-5, the V gene TRBV19; 7 bases align to TRBD1. The germline CDR1 and CDR2 sequences are LNHDA and SQIVND (reference sequence). The CDR3 sequence is 12 residues long. V trimming: 9 bases; J trimming: 6 bases; junction bases outside the gene matches: 5. CDR3 sequence (DNA): TGTGCCAGCCGAGACAGGGTTCAGCCCCAGCATTTT. Its translation is CASRDRVQPQHF.

The chain has TRBV6-5 and TRBJ1-5, with D maybe TRBD1 (6 bases). Per the germline V gene, CDR1 is MNHEY and CDR2 is SVGAGI. V lost 4 bases and J 2 bases, leaving 15 bases between the germline ends. This CDR3 is built from 16 residues. CDR3 loop: CASSSPSAGGNQPQHF. The CDR3 DNA follows: TGTGCCAGCAGTTCCCCATCGGCAGGGGGCAATCAGCCCCAGCATTTT.

CDR3 DNA sequence: TGTGCCAGCAGTTACTCGATGGATGGCAATCAGCCCCAGCATTTT. Translation gives CASSYSMDGNQPQHF. The rearrangement uses TRBV6-5 and TRBJ1-5; D remains unclear. Germline V gene sequence: CDR1 MNHEY, CDR2 SVGAGI. CDR3 length: 15 residues. V lost 0 bases to trimming and J lost 2 bases, with 8 bases between them.

The chain has TRBV19 and TRBJ2-1, with TRBD2 matching over 13 bases. Germline-derived CDR1 and CDR2 are LNHDA and SQIVND (reference sequence). The CDR3 length is 17 residues. Trimming cost V 5 bases and J 4 bases; bases outside gene matches: 8. The CDR3 DNA sequence: TGTGCCAGTAGTGTTAGACTAGCGGGAGGCTATTACAATGAGCAGTTCTTC. This codes for CASSVRLAGGYYNEQFF.

V is TRBV10-3 and J is TRBJ1-3; possibly TRBD1 for D (5 bases). With 10 bases removed from V and 0 bases from J, the gap between germline ends came to 13 bases. This CDR3 comprises 14 residues. Germline V CDR1 and CDR2: ENHRY, SYGVKD. This CDR3 is CASTGSLSGNTIYF. CDR3 nucleotides: TGTGCCAGCACAGGTTCCCTCTCTGGAAACACCATATATTTT.

The chain joins TRBV6-6 to TRBJ1-4; TRBD1 matches 10 bases. Germline V CDR1 and CDR2: MNHNY, SVGAGI (reference sequence). This CDR3 has 13 amino acids. Losses at the gene ends were 11 bases for V and 8 bases for J; bases not matched to a gene: 8. The CDR3 protein is CAAGTGAEEKLFF. CDR3 coding DNA: TGTGCCGCCGGGACAGGGGCTGAGGAAAAACTGTTTTTT.

This chain joins TRBV7-2 and TRBJ2-2; a possible D gene is TRBD2 (6 bases). The CDR3 consists of 19 residues. Germline V gene data show CDR1 as SGHTA and CDR2 as FQGNSA. Trimming left V 4 bases short and J 1 base short, with 22 bases between. CDR3 sequence reads: CASSSGQPRGMRNTGELFF. CDR3 DNA: TGTGCCAGCAGCTCTGGGCAACCCCGCGGGATGAGGAACACCGGGGAGCTGTTTTTT. The whole variable domain, remainder taken from reference TRBV7-2 and TRBJ2-2, is GAGVSQSPSNKVTEKGKDVELRCDPISGHTALYWYRQSLGQGLEFLIYFQGNSAPDKSGLPSDRFSAERTGGSVSTLTIQRTQQEDSAVYLCASSSGQPRGMRNTGELFFGEGSRLTVL.

CDR3 residues: CASSSRGSNYGYTF. CDR3 DNA: TGTGCCAGCAGCTCCAGGGGATCTAACTATGGCTACACCTTC. The chain joins TRBV5-4 to TRBJ1-2; D is perhaps TRBD1 (6 bases). Deletions cut 3 bases from V and 0 bases from J, with 9 bases between. The CDR3 totals 14 residues. CDR1 SGHNT and CDR2 YYREEE come from the germline V gene (reference sequence).

This rearrangement joins TRBV10-1 to TRBJ2-7; 7 positions match TRBD1. In germline, CDR1 is WNHNN, CDR2 SYGVQD (reference sequence). The CDR3 is 13 residues long. The junction had 5 bases not matched to a gene; V was cut back by 0 bases and J by 9 bases. In nucleotides, the CDR3 is TGCGCCAGCAGTGAGTCGGGCCGACAGGGGCAGTACTTC. Its translation is CASSESGRQGQYF.